These 28 T cell receptor beta chains originate from one sample sequenced in a study of blood T cell repertoires in COVID-19. This table comes from immunoSEQ multiplex PCR, and its TCRdb copy is limited to in-frame clones, with some not included. The sample includes roughly 26,000 clones, around 61% of them seen just once. Sequenced input: peripheral blood. The receptors shown here come from a man aged 60-69 years with active or convalescent COVID-19.

The chain employs TRBV7-2 and TRBJ2-2; tentatively, D is TRBD1 (5 bases). V lost 4 bases and J lost 3, with 12 bases in between. Per the germline V gene, CDR1 is SGHTA and CDR2 is FQGNSA. The CDR3 has 15 residues. DNA for the CDR3: TGTGCCAGCAGCTCTTACAGGCCCGACACCGGGGAGCTGTTTTTT. This gives the protein CASSSYRPDTGELFF.

This clone was seen only a few times. Here the CDR3 DNA reads TGTGCCAGCAGTGCGTACGGGACAGATAATAATTCACCCCTCCACTTT. Translated: CASSAYGTDNNSPLHF. The gene calls are TRBV6-4 and TRBJ1-6; 7 bases are shared with TRBD1. The CDR3 has 16 residues. CDR1 MRHNA and CDR2 SNTAGT come from the germline V gene. After removal of 4 bases from V and 5 bases from J, the junction contained 8 bases not matched to a gene.

The chain uses TRBV21-1 and TRBJ2-2; the D segment call TRBD1 is taken from the table without a DNA check. TRBV21-1 is assigned pseudogene status. CDR3 length: 17 amino acids. Written as DNA, the CDR3 is TGTGCCAGCATCCTAGACCCGGGACAGGCGAACACCGGGGAGCTGTTTTTT. It specifies CASILDPGQANTGELFF.

CDR3 region: CASSPLSGGGGANVLTF. The CDR3 nucleotides read TGTGCCAGCAGCCCTCTTAGCGGGGGGGGAGGGGCCAACGTCCTGACTTTC. The rearrangement links TRBV5-4 to TRBJ2-6, with TRBD2 identical over 11 bases. Per the germline V gene, CDR1 is SGHNT and CDR2 is YYREEE (reference sequence). With V trimmed by 4 bases and J by 4 bases, 7 bases remained unmatched. This CDR3 has 17 amino acids.

The CDR3 loop is CASSQRRGTLQETQYF. Written as DNA, the CDR3 is TGTGCCAGCAGCCAGAGACGGGGTACCCTGCAAGAGACCCAGTACTTC. The chain has TRBV11-1 and TRBJ2-5, with a weak D call TRBD2 (5 bases). The CDR3 sequence is 16 residues long. V was shortened by 5 bases and J by 2 bases, with 18 bases between the two germline ends. Germline V gene lookup returns CDR1 SGHAT and CDR2 FQDESV (reference sequence).

J is TRBJ2-3 and V is TRBV9; the match to TRBD1 covers 7 bases. The CDR3 is 16 residues long. Germline assignment: CDR1 SGDLS and CDR2 YYNGEE. After removal of 3 bases from V and 3 bases from J, the junction contained 10 bases not matched to a gene. DNA of the CDR3: TGTGCCAGCAGCGGAGGGGGCTACGAGACGACAGATACGCAGTATTTT. Translating gives CASSGGGYETTDTQYF.

CDR3 region: CASSSRSGLSNEQFF. CDR3 DNA sequence: TGCGCCAGCAGCTCTCGGAGCGGACTTAGCAATGAGCAGTTCTTC. The rearrangement uses TRBV5-1 and TRBJ2-1; possibly TRBD2 for D (5 bases). CDR3 length: 15 residues. Germline CDR1 reads SGHRS; CDR2 reads YFSETQ. Trimming took off 3 bases at V and 6 bases at J, with 16 bases between the two ends.

The chain employs TRBV2 and TRBJ2-4, with a possible D match to TRBD1 (7 bases). The V and J ends lost 3 bases and 9 bases respectively, with 12 bases between them. CDR3 size: 13 residues. Germline CDR1 SNHLY, CDR2 FYNNEI. Here the CDR3 DNA reads TGTGCCAGCAGTGAGTGGCAGGGGGGCATTCAGTACTTC. Its protein is CASSEWQGGIQYF. Complete variable domain (other parts from reference TRBV2 and TRBJ2-4): EPEVTQTPSHQVTQMGQEVILRCVPISNHLYFYWYRQILGQKVEFLVSFYNNEISEKSEIFDDQFSVERPDGSNFTLKIRSTKLEDSAMYFCASSEWQGGIQYFGAGTRLSVL.

The chain uses TRBV6-1 and TRBJ1-5; no definite D call. With 1 base removed from V and 4 bases from J, the gap between germline ends came to 5 bases. This CDR3 has 13 residues. Germline V CDR1 and CDR2: MNHNS, SASEGT. CDR3 region: CASSEGQNQPQHF. Here the CDR3 DNA reads TGTGCCAGCAGTGAAGGTCAAAATCAGCCCCAGCATTTT.

This chain links TRBV11-2 with TRBJ2-7; 7 bases are a match to TRBD2. V lost 3 bases, J lost 3 bases, and 11 bases stayed unmatched. Germline assignment: CDR1 SGHAT and CDR2 FQNNGV. CDR3 length: 16 residues. For the CDR3, the DNA is TGTGCCAGCAGCTTGATGGCGGGAGTGGGTCGCTACGAGCAGTACTTC. This codes for CASSLMAGVGRYEQYF. Based on the CDR3 plus reference TRBV11-2 and TRBJ2-7, the full variable domain is EAGVAQSPRYKIIEKRQSVAFWCNPISGHATLYWYQQILGQGPKLLIQFQNNGVVDDSQLPKDRFSAERLKGVDSTLKIQPAKLEDSAVYLCASSLMAGVGRYEQYFGPGTRLTVT.

With respect to this clone: This sample also contains other DNA sequences that code for the same CDR3. The gene calls are TRBV7-6 and TRBJ1-5; 10 bases are shared with TRBD1. Trimming took 1 base from V and 4 from J; bases not matched to a gene: 1. Germline V gene lookup returns CDR1 SGHVS and CDR2 FNYEAQ. There are 15 residues in the CDR3. The CDR3 reads CASSLGDRGNQPQHF. The CDR3 nucleotides read TGTGCCAGCAGCTTAGGGGACAGGGGAAATCAGCCCCAGCATTTT.

CDR3: CASLDRVDTEAFF. CDR3 nucleotide sequence: TGTGCCAGCCTGGACAGGGTTGACACTGAAGCTTTCTTT. The chain is built from TRBV19 and TRBJ1-1; TRBD1 matches 8 bases. The V gene's germline CDR1 is LNHDA and CDR2 SQIVND (reference sequence). This CDR3 spans 13 amino acids. With V trimmed by 9 bases and J by 3 bases, 6 bases remained unmatched.

The rearrangement uses TRBV10-2 and TRBJ1-5; no clear D. From germline, CDR1 is WSHSY and CDR2 SAAADI. V was shortened by 3 bases and J by 5 bases, with 11 bases between the two germline ends. The CDR3 spans 14 residues. CDR3 bases: TGCGCCAGCAGTGAATCTGGGCCCGATCAGCCCCAGCATTTT. The encoded protein is CASSESGPDQPQHF.

J is TRBJ1-6 and V is TRBV27; D may be TRBD1 (5 bases). Per germline, CDR1 MNHEY and CDR2 SMNVEV (reference sequence). The CDR3 consists of 14 residues. V was pared by 5 bases and J by 5 bases, with 10 bases between. CDR3 in DNA: TGTGCCAGCAGTAACCGGGGGAATAATTCACCCCTCCACTTT. Translation gives CASSNRGNNSPLHF.

This chain links TRBV2 with TRBJ2-3, with TRBD2 matching over 9 bases. V shed 4 bases, J shed 4 bases, and the junction held 6 bases outside the gene matches. The CDR3 contains 15 residues. The germline V gene encodes CDR1 SNHLY and CDR2 FYNNEI. The CDR3 DNA follows: TGTGCCAGCAGTGTAGGTGCGGGGGGGGCAGATACGCAGTATTTT. Translating it yields CASSVGAGGADTQYF.

The chain combines TRBV3-1 (or the pseudogene TRBV3-2) with TRBJ1-3; weak D call: TRBD1 (5 bases). V shed 1 base and J shed 3 bases, with 10 bases lying between them. The CDR3 loop spans 15 amino acids. The germline V gene has CDR1 LGHDT and CDR2 YNNKEL (reference sequence). CDR3 residues: CASSQGSRVGNTIYF. CDR3 in DNA: TGTGCCAGCAGCCAAGGCAGCAGGGTTGGAAACACCATATATTTT.

The V gene is TRBV27, the J gene TRBJ1-2; TRBD1 aligns across 10 bases. The V and J ends lost 4 bases and 7 bases, in that order; junction bases with no gene match: 3. Germline V gene lookup returns CDR1 MNHEY and CDR2 SMNVEV (reference sequence). The CDR3 extends over 13 amino acids. As DNA, the CDR3 is TGTGCCAGCAGTTATTGGGACAGGGGTGGCTACACCTTC. It encodes CASSYWDRGGYTF.

In regard to this clone: Mismatch with germline at one junction end may stem from a read error. The rearrangement joins TRBV27 to TRBJ1-2, with D possibly matching TRBD1 (6 bases). CDR1 is MNHEY, CDR2 SMNVEV, per germline (reference sequence). The CDR3 has 13 amino acids. This CDR3 reads CVSSMGHATGYTF. The DNA for the CDR3 is TGTGTCAGCAGCATGGGACACGCCACTGGCTACACCTTC.

The CDR3 loop is CASSSGTGASKNIQYF. The DNA for the CDR3 is TGTGCCAGCAGTTCGGGGACAGGTGCCTCCAAAAACATTCAGTACTTC. The rearrangement links TRBV27 to TRBJ2-4; 8 bases line up with TRBD1. After removal of 4 bases from V and 2 bases from J, the junction contained 7 bases not matched to a gene. Germline lookup yields CDR1 MNHEY and CDR2 SMNVEV (reference sequence). This CDR3 is built from 16 residues.

The sample holds a few counts of this clone. V gene TRBV7-9 combines with J gene TRBJ2-3, with 11 bases identical to TRBD2. CDR3 length: 16 amino acids. V lost 5 bases and J lost 4; bases outside the gene matches: 8. CDR1 is SEHNR and CDR2 is FQNEAQ in the germline V gene (reference sequence). The CDR3 DNA follows: TGTGCCAGCAGCCTCGGGACTAGCGGAGCGTCAGATACGCAGTATTTT. Translating it yields CASSLGTSGASDTQYF.

This chain uses TRBV7-2 with TRBJ1-2, with 8 bases that match TRBD1. In germline, CDR1 is SGHTA, CDR2 FQGNSA. The CDR3 spans 16 residues. V was clipped by 7 bases and J by 0 bases; unmatched bases: 10. The CDR3 DNA sequence: TGTGCCAGCACCCCGTCGACAGGGGAGGCTAACTATGGCTACACCTTC. Translating it yields CASTPSTGEANYGYTF.

The chain has TRBV7-2 and TRBJ1-5; D perhaps matches TRBD1 (5 bases). Germline V gene lookup returns CDR1 SGHTA and CDR2 FQGNSA. Trimming removed 2 bases from V and 6 bases from J, with 14 bases in between. This CDR3 contains 15 residues. The DNA of the CDR3 is TGTGCCAGCAGCTTACGCCAGGGTGGTTCTCAGCCCCAGCATTTT. Its translation: CASSLRQGGSQPQHF.

This chain links TRBV4-1 with TRBJ1-2; TRBD1 agrees at 7 bases. The CDR3 runs 15 residues. Trimming removed 3 bases from V and 1 base from J; junction bases left unmatched: 5. The germline V gene has CDR1 MGHRA and CDR2 YSYEKL. For the CDR3, the DNA is TGCGCCAGCAGCCAGGGGACAGCCAATAACTATGGCTACACCTTC. Protein: CASSQGTANNYGYTF.

Only a few counts were recorded for this clone. The chain uses TRBV4-1 and TRBJ2-3, with a tentative D call TRBD1 (5 bases). Germline CDR1 reads MGHRA; CDR2 reads YSYEKL. This CDR3 contains 14 residues. V lost 6 bases, J lost 0 bases, and 10 bases lay in between. The CDR3 here is CASRRTISTDTQYF. The DNA of the CDR3 is TGCGCCAGCAGAAGGACAATTAGCACAGATACGCAGTATTTT.

CDR3 amino acids: CASRTRGGTEAFF. The CDR3 nucleotides read TGTGCCAGCAGGACAAGGGGTGGGACTGAAGCTTTCTTT. The chain links TRBV12-3 or TRBV12-4 to TRBJ1-1; a weak D match, TRBD1 (5 bases). V was clipped by 6 bases and J by 5 bases, with 13 bases between them. The CDR3 has 13 residues.

This chain connects TRBV5-1 to TRBJ1-1; 7 positions agree with TRBD1. The CDR3 has 14 amino acids. Trimming removed 4 bases from V and 0 bases from J; junction bases left unmatched: 3. The germline CDR1 and CDR2 sequences are SGHRS and YFSETQ. CDR3 DNA sequence: TGCGCCAGCAGCGCCGGGACAGTGAACACTGAAGCTTTCTTT. Its protein product is CASSAGTVNTEAFF.

This clone has a single count. The rearrangement uses TRBV12-5 and TRBJ2-7; 9 nucleotides align to TRBD1. This CDR3 is built from 15 residues. Trimming took 4 bases from V and 3 from J; bases not matched to a gene: 7. Germline CDR1 is LGHNT and CDR2 is FRNRAP. In DNA form, the CDR3 reads TGTGCTAGTGGTTCGCCGGGACAGGGAGTCTACGAGCAGTACTTC. Amino acids: CASGSPGQGVYEQYF.

The chain couples TRBV9 to TRBJ2-3; 10 positions agree with TRBD2. The V gene end was trimmed by 0 bases and the J gene end by 4 bases; junction bases not matched to a gene: 5. Germline CDR1 and CDR2: SGDLS and YYNGEE. The CDR3 has 16 residues. The CDR3 spells CASSVGASGGSDTQYF. The CDR3 DNA reads as TGTGCCAGCAGCGTAGGGGCTAGCGGGGGCTCAGATACGCAGTATTTT.